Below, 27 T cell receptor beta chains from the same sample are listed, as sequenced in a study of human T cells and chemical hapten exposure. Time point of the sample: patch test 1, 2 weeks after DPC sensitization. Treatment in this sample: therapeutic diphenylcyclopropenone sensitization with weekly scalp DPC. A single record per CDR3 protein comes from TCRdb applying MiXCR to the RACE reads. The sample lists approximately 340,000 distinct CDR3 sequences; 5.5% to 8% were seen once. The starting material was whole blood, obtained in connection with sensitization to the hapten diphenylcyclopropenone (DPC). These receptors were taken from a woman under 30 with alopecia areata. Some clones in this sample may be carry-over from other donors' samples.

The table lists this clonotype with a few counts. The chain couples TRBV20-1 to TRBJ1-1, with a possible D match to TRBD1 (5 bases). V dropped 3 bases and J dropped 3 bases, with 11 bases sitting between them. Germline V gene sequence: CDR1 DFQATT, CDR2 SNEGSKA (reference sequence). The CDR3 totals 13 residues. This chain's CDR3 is CSARFEGYTEAFF. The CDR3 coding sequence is TGCAGTGCTAGGTTCGAGGGGTACACTGAAGCTTTCTTT.

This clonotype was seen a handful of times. In DNA, the CDR3 is TGTGCCAGCAGCCAACAGGGGGAGGCTGGGGAAAAACTGTTTTTT. Protein sequence: CASSQQGEAGEKLFF. The chain carries TRBV2 and TRBJ1-4; 8 bases line up with TRBD1. Germline V gives CDR1 SNHLY, CDR2 FYNNEI. This CDR3 is built from 15 residues. V lost 6 bases and J lost 8; bases outside the gene matches: 11.

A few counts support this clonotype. The CDR3 DNA reads as TGTGCCAGCAGTTTGCCGGGACGGCAGAACACTGAAGCTTTCTTT. This translates into CASSLPGRQNTEAFF. The J gene is TRBJ1-1, the V gene TRBV12-3 or TRBV12-4, with D perhaps matching TRBD1 (5 bases). This CDR3 contains 15 residues. V lost 3 bases, J lost 1 base, and 12 bases lay in between.

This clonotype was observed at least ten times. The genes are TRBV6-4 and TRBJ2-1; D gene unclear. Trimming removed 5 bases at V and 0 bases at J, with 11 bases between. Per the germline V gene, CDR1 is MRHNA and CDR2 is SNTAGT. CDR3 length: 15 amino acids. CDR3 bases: TGTGCCAGCAGTATCGGCTACAGCTCCTACAATGAGCAGTTCTTC. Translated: CASSIGYSSYNEQFF.

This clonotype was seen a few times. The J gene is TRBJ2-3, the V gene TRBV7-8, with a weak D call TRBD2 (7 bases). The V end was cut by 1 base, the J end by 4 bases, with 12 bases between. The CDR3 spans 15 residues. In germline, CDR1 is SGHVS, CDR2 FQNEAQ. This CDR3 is CASSLVGGPADTQYF. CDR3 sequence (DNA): TGTGCCAGCAGCTTAGTCGGGGGGCCGGCAGATACGCAGTATTTT.

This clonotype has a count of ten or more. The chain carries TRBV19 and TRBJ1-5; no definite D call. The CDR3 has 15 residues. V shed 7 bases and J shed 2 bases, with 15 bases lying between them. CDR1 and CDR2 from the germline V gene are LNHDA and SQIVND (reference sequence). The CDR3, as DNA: TGTGCCAGTACCGCCGTAGTGGACCGCAATCAGCCCCAGCATTTT. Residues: CASTAVVDRNQPQHF. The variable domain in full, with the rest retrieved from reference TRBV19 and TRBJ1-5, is DGGITQSPKYLFRKEGQNVTLSCEQNLNHDAMYWYRQDPGQGLRLIYYSQIVNDFQKGDIAEGYSVSREKKESFPLTVTSAQKNPTAFYLCASTAVVDRNQPQHFGDGTRLSIL.

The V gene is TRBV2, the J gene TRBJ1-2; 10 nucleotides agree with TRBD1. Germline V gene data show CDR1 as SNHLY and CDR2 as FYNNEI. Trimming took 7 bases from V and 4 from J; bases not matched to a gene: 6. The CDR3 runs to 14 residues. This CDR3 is CASTPDRGIYGYTF. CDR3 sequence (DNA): TGTGCCAGCACCCCGGACAGGGGGATCTATGGCTACACCTTC.

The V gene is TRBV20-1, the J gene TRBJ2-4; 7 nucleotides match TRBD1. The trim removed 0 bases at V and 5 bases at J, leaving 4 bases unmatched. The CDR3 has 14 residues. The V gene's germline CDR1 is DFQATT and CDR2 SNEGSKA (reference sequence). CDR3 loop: CSAREGTAQNIQYF. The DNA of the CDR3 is TGCAGTGCTAGAGAAGGGACAGCACAAAACATTCAGTACTTC.

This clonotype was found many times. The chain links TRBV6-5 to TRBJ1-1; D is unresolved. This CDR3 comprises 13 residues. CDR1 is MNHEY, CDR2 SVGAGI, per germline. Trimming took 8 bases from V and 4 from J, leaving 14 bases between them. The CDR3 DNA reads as TGTGCCAGCTTTGATAGCCCGGGCACTGAAGCTTTCTTT. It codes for CASFDSPGTEAFF.

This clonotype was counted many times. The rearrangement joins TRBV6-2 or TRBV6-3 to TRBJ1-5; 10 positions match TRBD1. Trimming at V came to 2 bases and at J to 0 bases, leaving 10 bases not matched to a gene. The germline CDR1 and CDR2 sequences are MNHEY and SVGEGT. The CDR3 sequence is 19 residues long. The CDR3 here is CASSYQRQGAGYSNQPQHF. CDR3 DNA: TGTGCCAGCAGTTACCAAAGACAGGGGGCAGGTTATAGCAATCAGCCCCAGCATTTT.

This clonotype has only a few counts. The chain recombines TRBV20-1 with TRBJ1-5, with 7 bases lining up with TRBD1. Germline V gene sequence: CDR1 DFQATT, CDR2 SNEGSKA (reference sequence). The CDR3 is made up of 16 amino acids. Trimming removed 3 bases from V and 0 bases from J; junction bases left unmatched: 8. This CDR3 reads CSASKAGGYSNQPQHF. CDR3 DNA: TGCAGTGCTAGTAAGGCAGGGGGTTATAGCAATCAGCCCCAGCATTTT.

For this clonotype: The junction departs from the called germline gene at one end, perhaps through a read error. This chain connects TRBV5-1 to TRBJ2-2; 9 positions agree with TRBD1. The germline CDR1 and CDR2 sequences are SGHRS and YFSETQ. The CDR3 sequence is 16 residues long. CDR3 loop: CTSSPRDRVNTGELFF. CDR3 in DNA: TGCACCAGCAGCCCCCGGGACAGGGTAAACACCGGGGAGCTGTTTTTT.

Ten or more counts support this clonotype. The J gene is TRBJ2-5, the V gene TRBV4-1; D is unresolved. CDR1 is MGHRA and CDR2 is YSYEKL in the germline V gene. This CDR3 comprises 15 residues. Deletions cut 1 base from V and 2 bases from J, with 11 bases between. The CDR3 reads CASSQVLTQQETQYF. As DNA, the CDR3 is TGCGCCAGCAGCCAAGTTTTGACCCAACAAGAGACCCAGTACTTC.

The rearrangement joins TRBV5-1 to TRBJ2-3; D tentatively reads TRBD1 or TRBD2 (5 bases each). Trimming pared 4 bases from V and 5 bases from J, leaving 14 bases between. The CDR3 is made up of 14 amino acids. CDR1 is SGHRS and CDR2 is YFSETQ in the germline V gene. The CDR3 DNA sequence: TGCGCCAGCAGCCCTTCCGCAGGGAGAGATACGCAGTATTTT. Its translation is CASSPSAGRDTQYF.

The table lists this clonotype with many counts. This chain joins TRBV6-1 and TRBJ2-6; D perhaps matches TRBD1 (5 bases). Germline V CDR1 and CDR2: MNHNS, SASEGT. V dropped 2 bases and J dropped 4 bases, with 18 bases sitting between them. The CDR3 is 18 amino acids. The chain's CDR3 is CASSESFWGAGGANVLTF. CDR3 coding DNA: TGTGCCAGCAGTGAATCATTCTGGGGCGCAGGAGGGGCCAACGTCCTGACTTTC.

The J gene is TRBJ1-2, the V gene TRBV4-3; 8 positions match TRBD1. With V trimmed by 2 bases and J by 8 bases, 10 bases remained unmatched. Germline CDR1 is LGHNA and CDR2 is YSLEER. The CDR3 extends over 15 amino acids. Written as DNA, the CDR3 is TGCGCCAGCAGCCAATCAAGCACAGGGGGGTACGGCTACACCTTC. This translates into CASSQSSTGGYGYTF.

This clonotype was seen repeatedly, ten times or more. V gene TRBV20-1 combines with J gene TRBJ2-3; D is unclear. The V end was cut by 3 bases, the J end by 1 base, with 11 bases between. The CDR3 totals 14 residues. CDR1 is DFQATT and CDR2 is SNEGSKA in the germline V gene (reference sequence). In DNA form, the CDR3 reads TGCAGTGCTAGGGGCCTCCGTGGCACAGATACGCAGTATTTT. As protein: CSARGLRGTDTQYF.

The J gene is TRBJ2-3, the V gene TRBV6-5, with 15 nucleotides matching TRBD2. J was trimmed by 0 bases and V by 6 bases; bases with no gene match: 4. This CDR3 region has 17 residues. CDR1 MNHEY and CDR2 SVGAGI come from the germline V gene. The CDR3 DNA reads TGTGCCAGCAGCACGGGACTAGCGGGGGGAAGCACAGATACGCAGTATTTT. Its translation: CASSTGLAGGSTDTQYF.

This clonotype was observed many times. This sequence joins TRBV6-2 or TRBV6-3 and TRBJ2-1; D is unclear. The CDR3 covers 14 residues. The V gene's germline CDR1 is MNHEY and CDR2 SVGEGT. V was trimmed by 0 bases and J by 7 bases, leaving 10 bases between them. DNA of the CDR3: TGTGCCAGCAGTTACTCCCGCGTCGGAAATGAGCAGTTCTTC. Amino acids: CASSYSRVGNEQFF.

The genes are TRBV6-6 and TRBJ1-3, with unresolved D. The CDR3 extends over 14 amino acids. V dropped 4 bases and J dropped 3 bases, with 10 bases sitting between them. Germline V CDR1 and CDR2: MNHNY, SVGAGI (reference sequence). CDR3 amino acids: CASSFGEHGNTIYF. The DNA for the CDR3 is TGTGCCAGCAGTTTCGGGGAACATGGAAACACCATATATTTT.

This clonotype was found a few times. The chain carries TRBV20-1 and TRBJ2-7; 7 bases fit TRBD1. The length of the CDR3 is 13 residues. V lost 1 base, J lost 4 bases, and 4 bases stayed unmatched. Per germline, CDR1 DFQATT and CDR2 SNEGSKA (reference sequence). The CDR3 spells CSARGRGLYEQYF. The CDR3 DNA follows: TGCAGTGCTAGAGGCAGGGGGTTGTACGAGCAGTACTTC.

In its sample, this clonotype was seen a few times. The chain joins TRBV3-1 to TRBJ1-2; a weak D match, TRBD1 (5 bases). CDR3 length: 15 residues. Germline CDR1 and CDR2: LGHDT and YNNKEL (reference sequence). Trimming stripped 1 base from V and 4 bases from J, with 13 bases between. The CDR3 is CASSQGPQAAYGYTF. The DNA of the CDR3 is TGTGCCAGCAGCCAAGGCCCACAGGCCGCCTATGGCTACACCTTC.

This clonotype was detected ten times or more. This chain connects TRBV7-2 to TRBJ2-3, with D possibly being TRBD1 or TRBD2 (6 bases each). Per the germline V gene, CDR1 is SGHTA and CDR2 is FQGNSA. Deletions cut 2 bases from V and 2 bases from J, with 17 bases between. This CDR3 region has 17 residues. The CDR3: CASSLTGRGGATDTQYF. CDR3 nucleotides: TGTGCCAGCAGCTTAACCGGGAGAGGGGGAGCCACAGATACGCAGTATTTT. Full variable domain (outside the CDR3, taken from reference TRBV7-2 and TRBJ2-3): GAGVSQSPSNKVTEKGKDVELRCDPISGHTALYWYRQSLGQGLEFLIYFQGNSAPDKSGLPSDRFSAERTGGSVSTLTIQRTQQEDSAVYLCASSLTGRGGATDTQYFGPGTRLTVL.

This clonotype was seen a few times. The CDR3 spells CASSLGGSVGNQPQHF. The CDR3 DNA reads as TGTGCCAGCAGCTTGGGGGGATCCGTCGGCAATCAGCCCCAGCATTTT. The V and J genes are TRBV5-6 and TRBJ1-5; D gene ambiguous. Germline CDR1 and CDR2: SGHDT and YYEEEE. The CDR3 contains 16 residues. V dropped 0 bases and J dropped 2 bases, with 12 bases sitting between them.

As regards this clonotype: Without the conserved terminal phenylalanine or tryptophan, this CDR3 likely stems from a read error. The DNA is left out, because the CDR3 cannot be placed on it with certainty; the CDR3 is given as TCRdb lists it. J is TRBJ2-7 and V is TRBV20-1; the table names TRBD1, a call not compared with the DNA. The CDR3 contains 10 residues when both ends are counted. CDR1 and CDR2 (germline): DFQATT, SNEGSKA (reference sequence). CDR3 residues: CSARGTVGSL.

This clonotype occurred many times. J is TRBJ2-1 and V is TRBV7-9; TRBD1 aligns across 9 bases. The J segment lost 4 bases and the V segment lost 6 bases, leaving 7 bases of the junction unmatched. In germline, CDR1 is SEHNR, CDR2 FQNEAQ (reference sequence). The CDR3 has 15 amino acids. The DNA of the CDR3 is TGTGCCAGCAGTTCCCGGGACAGGGTTTACAATGAGCAGTTCTTC. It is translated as CASSSRDRVYNEQFF.

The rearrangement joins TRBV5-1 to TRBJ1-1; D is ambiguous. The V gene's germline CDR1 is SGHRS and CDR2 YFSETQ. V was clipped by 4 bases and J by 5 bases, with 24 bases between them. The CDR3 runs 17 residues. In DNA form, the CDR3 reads TGCGCCAGCAGCCCGGGCGGAACGCGTGGCGGGAGGACTGAAGCTTTCTTT. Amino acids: CASSPGGTRGGRTEAFF.